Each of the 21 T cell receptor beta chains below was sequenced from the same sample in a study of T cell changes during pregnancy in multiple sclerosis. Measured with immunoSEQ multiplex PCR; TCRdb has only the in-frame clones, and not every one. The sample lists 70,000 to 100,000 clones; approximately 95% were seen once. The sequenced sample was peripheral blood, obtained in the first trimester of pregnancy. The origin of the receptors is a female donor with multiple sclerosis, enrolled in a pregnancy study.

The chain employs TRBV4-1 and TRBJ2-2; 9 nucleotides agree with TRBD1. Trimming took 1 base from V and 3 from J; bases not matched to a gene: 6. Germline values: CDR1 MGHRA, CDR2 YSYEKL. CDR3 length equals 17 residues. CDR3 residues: CASSQGYRGRDTGELFF. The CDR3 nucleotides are TGCGCCAGCAGCCAAGGCTACAGGGGGCGGGACACCGGGGAGCTGTTTTTT.

For the CDR3, the DNA is TGTGCCAGTAGTATAAGAGGCTCTGGAAACACCATATATTTT. As protein: CASSIRGSGNTIYF. The rearrangement joins TRBV19 to TRBJ1-3; no clear D gene. V lost 2 bases and J 0 bases, leaving 5 bases between the germline ends. Germline V gives CDR1 LNHDA, CDR2 SQIVND (reference sequence). This CDR3 is 14 amino acids long.

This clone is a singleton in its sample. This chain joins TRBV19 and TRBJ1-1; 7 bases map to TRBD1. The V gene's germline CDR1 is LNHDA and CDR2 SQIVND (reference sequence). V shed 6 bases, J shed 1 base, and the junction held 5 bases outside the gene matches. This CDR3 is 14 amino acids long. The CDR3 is CASRRQGRNTEAFF. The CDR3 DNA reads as TGTGCCAGTAGACGACAGGGAAGGAACACTGAAGCTTTCTTT.

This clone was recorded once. In nucleotides, the CDR3 is TGTGCCAGTAGTACAACACCAGGGGTTCGAGAAAAACTGTTTTTT. Translated: CASSTTPGVREKLFF. The chain uses TRBV19 and TRBJ1-4, with D possibly TRBD1 on 6 matching bases. The V end was cut by 4 bases, the J end by 8 bases, with 17 bases between. The CDR3 consists of 15 residues. Germline CDR1 reads LNHDA; CDR2 reads SQIVND (reference sequence).

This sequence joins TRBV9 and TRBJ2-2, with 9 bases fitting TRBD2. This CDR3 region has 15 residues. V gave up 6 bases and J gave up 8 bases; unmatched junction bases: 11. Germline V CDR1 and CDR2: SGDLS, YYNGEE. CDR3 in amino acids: CASNLAGELAGELFF. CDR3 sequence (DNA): TGTGCCAGCAACTTAGCGGGGGAGCTAGCAGGGGAGCTGTTTTTT.

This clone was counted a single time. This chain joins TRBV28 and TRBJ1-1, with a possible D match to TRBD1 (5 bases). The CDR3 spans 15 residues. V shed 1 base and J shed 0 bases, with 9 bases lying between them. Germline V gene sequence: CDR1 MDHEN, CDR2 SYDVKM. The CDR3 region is CASSLLLQVNTEAFF. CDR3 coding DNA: TGTGCCAGCAGTTTATTACTACAGGTGAACACTGAAGCTTTCTTT.

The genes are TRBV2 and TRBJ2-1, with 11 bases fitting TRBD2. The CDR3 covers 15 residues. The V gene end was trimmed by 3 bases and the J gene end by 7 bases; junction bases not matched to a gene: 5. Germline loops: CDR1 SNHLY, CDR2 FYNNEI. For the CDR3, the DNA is TGTGCCAGCAGTGATATAGCGGGGGGGCGGAATGAGCAGTTCTTC. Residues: CASSDIAGGRNEQFF.

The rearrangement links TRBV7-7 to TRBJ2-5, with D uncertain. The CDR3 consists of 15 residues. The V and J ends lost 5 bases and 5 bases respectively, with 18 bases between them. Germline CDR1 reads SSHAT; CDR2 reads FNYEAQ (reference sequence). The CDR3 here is CASSPSLEAGETQYF. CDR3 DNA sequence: TGTGCCAGCAGCCCCTCTCTTGAAGCTGGTGAGACCCAGTACTTC.

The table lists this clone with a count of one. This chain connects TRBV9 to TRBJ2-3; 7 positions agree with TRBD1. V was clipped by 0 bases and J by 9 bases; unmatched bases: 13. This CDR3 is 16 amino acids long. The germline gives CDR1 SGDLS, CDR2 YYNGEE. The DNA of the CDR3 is TGTGCCAGCAGCGTAGAGGCAGGGGGACGGGATTGGACGCAGTATTTT. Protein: CASSVEAGGRDWTQYF. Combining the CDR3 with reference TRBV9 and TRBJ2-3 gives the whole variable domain DSGVTQTPKHLITATGQRVTLRCSPRSGDLSVYWYQQSLDQGLQFLIQYYNGEERAKGNILERFSAQQFPDLHSELNLSSLELGDSALYFCASSVEAGGRDWTQYFGPGTRLTVL.

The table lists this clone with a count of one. The CDR3 DNA reads as TGCAGCGTTGAGGGGACTAGCGGCTTGAGCTCCTACAATGAGCAGTTCTTC. Amino acid sequence: CSVEGTSGLSSYNEQFF. J is TRBJ2-1 and V is TRBV29-1, with TRBD2 matching 11 bases. CDR1 SQVTM and CDR2 ANQGSEA come from the germline V gene. V shed 3 bases and J 0 bases; nucleotides not matched to a gene: 7. The CDR3 has 17 residues.

The CDR3 DNA is TGTGCCACCAGCCGTTCGGGCAGGGCGGACACCGGGGAGCTGTTTTTT. This sequence encodes CATSRSGRADTGELFF. This chain joins TRBV15 and TRBJ2-2; D possibly corresponds to TRBD1 (5 bases). This CDR3 has 16 amino acids. Germline lookup yields CDR1 LNHNV and CDR2 YYDKDF (reference sequence). The germline V and J ends were trimmed by 5 bases and 3 bases, with 16 bases remaining between them. The complete variable domain, with remaining parts taken from reference TRBV15 and TRBJ2-2, reads DAMVIQNPRYQVTQFGKPVTLSCSQTLNHNVMYWYQQKSSQAPKLLFHYYDKDFNNEADTPDNFQSRRPNTSFCFLDIRSPGLGDTAMYLCATSRSGRADTGELFFGEGSRLTVL.

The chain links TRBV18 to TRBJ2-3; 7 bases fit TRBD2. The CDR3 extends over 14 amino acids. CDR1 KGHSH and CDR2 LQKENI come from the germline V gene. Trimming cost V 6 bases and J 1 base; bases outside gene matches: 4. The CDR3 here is CASSPRGGTDTQYF. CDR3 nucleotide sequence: TGTGCCAGCTCTCCCCGGGGGGGCACAGATACGCAGTATTTT.

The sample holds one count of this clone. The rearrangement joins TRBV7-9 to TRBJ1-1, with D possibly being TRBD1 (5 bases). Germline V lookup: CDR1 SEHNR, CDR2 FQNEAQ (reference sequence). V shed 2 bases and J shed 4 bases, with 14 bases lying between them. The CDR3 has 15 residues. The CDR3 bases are TGTGCCAGCAGCTTAAATCGGGGGGGGAGCACTGAAGCTTTCTTT. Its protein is CASSLNRGGSTEAFF.

In nucleotides, the CDR3 is TGTGCCAGCAGCCCGGGGGGCCCCGAAGCTTTCTTT. Translating it yields CASSPGGPEAFF. The chain has TRBV7-3 and TRBJ1-1; a weak D match, TRBD1 (6 bases). Per the germline V gene, CDR1 is SGHTA and CDR2 is FQGTGA. The germline V and J ends were trimmed by 5 bases and 8 bases, with 12 bases remaining between them. The CDR3 totals 12 residues. The full variable domain, with the rest looked up from reference TRBV7-3 and TRBJ1-1, is GAGVSQTPSNKVTEKGKYVELRCDPISGHTALYWYRQSLGQGPEFLIYFQGTGAADDSGLPNDRFFAVRPEGSVSTLKIQRTERGDSAVYLCASSPGGPEAFFGQGTRLTVV.

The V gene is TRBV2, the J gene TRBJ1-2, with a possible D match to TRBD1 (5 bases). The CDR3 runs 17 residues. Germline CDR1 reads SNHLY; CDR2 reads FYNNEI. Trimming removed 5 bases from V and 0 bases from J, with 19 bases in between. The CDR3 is CASSLGRQGIANYGYTF. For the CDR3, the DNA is TGTGCCAGCAGTCTAGGGCGGCAGGGAATTGCTAACTATGGCTACACCTTC. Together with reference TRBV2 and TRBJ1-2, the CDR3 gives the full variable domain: EPEVTQTPSHQVTQMGQEVILRCVPISNHLYFYWYRQILGQKVEFLVSFYNNEISEKSEIFDDQFSVERPDGSNFTLKIRSTKLEDSAMYFCASSLGRQGIANYGYTFGSGTRLTVV.

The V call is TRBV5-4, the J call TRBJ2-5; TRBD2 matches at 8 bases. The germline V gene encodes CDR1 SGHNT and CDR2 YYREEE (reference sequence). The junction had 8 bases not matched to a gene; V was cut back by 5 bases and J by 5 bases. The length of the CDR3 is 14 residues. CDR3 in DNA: TGTGCCAGCAGTCGTCCGGGACTAGAGGAGACCCAGTACTTC. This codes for CASSRPGLEETQYF. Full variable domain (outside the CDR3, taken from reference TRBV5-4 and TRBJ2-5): ETGVTQSPTHLIKTRGQQVTLRCSSQSGHNTVSWYQQALGQGPQFIFQYYREEENGRGNFPPRFSGLQFPNYSSELNVNALELDDSALYLCASSRPGLEETQYFGPGTRLLVL.

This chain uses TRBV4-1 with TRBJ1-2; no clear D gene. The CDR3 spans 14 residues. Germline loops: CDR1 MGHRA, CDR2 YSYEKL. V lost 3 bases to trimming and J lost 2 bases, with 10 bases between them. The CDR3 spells CASSHATENYGYTF. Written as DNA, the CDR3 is TGCGCCAGCAGCCATGCAACAGAGAACTATGGCTACACCTTC.

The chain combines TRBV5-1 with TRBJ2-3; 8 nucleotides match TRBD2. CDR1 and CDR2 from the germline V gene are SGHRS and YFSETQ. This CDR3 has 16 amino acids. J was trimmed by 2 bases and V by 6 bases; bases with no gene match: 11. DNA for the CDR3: TGCGCCAGCACGCCTAATCGGGGGGGGACCACAGATACGCAGTATTTT. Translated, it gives CASTPNRGGTTDTQYF.

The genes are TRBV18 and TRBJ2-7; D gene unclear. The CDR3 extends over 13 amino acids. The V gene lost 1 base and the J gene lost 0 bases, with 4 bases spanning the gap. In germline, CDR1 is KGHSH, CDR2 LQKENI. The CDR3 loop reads CASSPLHSYEQYF. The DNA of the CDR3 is TGTGCCAGCTCACCACTCCACTCCTACGAGCAGTACTTC.

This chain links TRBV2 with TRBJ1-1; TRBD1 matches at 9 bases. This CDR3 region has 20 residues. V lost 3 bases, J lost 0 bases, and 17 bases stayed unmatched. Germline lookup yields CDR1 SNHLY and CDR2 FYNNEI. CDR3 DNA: TGTGCCAGCAGTGACGTACAGGGGGCACGATACAAATGGCTGAACACTGAAGCTTTCTTT. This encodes CASSDVQGARYKWLNTEAFF.

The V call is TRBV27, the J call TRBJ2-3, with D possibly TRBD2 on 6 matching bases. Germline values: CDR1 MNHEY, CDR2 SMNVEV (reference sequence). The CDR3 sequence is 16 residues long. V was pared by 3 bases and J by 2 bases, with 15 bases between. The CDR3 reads CASSLLSGLHTDTQYF. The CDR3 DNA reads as TGTGCCAGCAGTTTGTTAAGCGGGCTTCACACAGATACGCAGTATTTT.